The rows below give T cell receptor beta chains drawn from one sample of a study of blood T cell repertoires in COVID-19. The table came from immunoSEQ multiplex PCR; TCRdb's copy has only in-frame clones and leaves some out. In the table there are 150,000 to 200,000 clones, about 83% of which are singletons. The sequenced sample consisted of peripheral blood. Source of these receptors: a human donor in a cohort sampled during active COVID-19. Each CDR3 is given with its conserved first and last residue. Each record gives: D gene, clone size, CDR3 length, V gene, J gene, CDR3 protein, CDR3 DNA. The D gene is left open where the match is weak. Some rows mark clone size as missing; the rest say once, few, many or name a class of expanded clone.

D: -; size: few; length: 12; V: TRBV7-9; J: TRBJ1-1; CDR3: CASSLVDLVTFF; DNA: TGTGCCAGCAGCTTAGTAGATTTGGTAACTTTCTTT
D: TRBD2; size: -; length: 15; V: TRBV30; J: TRBJ2-2; CDR3: CAWSVWGLAAGELFF; DNA: TGTGCCTGGAGTGTTTGGGGACTAGCTGCCGGGGAGCTGTTTTTT
D: TRBD2; size: few; length: 16; V: TRBV2; J: TRBJ2-5; CDR3: CATLGLAGASGETQYF; DNA: TGTGCCACCTTGGGACTAGCGGGGGCTTCAGGGGAGACCCAGTACTTC
D: -; size: -; length: 14; V: TRBV19; J: TRBJ1-5; CDR3: CASSIQTADPPQHF; DNA: TGTGCCAGTAGTATACAGACAGCTGATCCTCCCCAGCATTTT
D: TRBD2; size: few; length: 15; V: TRBV2; J: TRBJ2-5; CDR3: CASSGYSGGGETQYF; DNA: TGTGCCAGCAGTGGCTATAGCGGGGGGGGAGAGACCCAGTACTTC
D: -; size: once; length: 14; V: TRBV10-2; J: TRBJ1-1; CDR3: CASSARGTDTEAFF; DNA: TGCGCCAGCAGTGCGAGGGGGACCGATACTGAAGCTTTCTTT
D: TRBD2; size: -; length: 16; V: TRBV28; J: TRBJ2-1; CDR3: CASSSISGGQINEQFF; DNA: TGTGCCAGCAGTTCCATTAGCGGGGGGCAGATCAATGAGCAGTTCTTC
D: TRBD2; size: -; length: 15; V: TRBV15; J: TRBJ2-1; CDR3: CATSTISGRANEQFF; DNA: TGTGCCACCAGCACTATAAGCGGGAGGGCCAATGAGCAGTTCTTC
D: -; size: -; length: 11; V: TRBV20-1; J: TRBJ2-7; CDR3: CSARDIYEQYF; DNA: TGCAGTGCTAGAGATATCTACGAGCAGTACTTC
D: -; size: -; length: 16; V: TRBV4-1; J: TRBJ2-1; CDR3: CASSLGAARPSNEQFF; DNA: TGCGCCAGCAGCCTCGGCGCGGCCAGACCAAGCAATGAGCAGTTCTTC
D: TRBD1; size: -; length: 14; V: TRBV7-2; J: TRBJ2-7; CDR3: CASRDRTASYEQYF; DNA: TGTGCCAGCAGGGACAGGACAGCCTCCTACGAGCAGTACTTC
D: -; size: -; length: 15; V: TRBV9; J: TRBJ2-1; CDR3: CASSAGGAEGPEQFF; DNA: TGTGCCAGCAGCGCTGGGGGAGCGGAGGGTCCTGAGCAGTTCTTC
D: TRBD2; size: -; length: 15; V: TRBV5-6; J: TRBJ2-1; CDR3: CASSLPGGPRYEQFF; DNA: TGTGCCAGCAGCTTACCGGGAGGGCCACGGTATGAGCAGTTCTTC
D: -; size: -; length: 13; V: TRBV19; J: TRBJ1-3; CDR3: CASSIGSGNTIYF; DNA: TGTGCCAGTAGTATTGGATCCGGGAACACCATATATTTT
D: TRBD2; size: -; length: 18; V: TRBV9; J: TRBJ2-1; CDR3: CASGGETSGRSSYNEQFF; DNA: TGTGCCAGCGGAGGGGAGACTAGCGGGAGGAGCTCCTACAATGAGCAGTTCTTC
D: -; size: -; length: 15; V: TRBV4-3; J: TRBJ1-4; CDR3: CASSQGGVGNEKLFF; DNA: TGCGCCAGCAGCCAAGGGGGAGTAGGTAATGAAAAACTGTTTTTT
D: TRBD2; size: -; length: 16; V: TRBV2; J: TRBJ2-7; CDR3: CASSEIFSGRSYEQYF; DNA: TGTGCCAGCAGTGAAATTTTCAGCGGGAGATCCTACGAGCAGTACTTC